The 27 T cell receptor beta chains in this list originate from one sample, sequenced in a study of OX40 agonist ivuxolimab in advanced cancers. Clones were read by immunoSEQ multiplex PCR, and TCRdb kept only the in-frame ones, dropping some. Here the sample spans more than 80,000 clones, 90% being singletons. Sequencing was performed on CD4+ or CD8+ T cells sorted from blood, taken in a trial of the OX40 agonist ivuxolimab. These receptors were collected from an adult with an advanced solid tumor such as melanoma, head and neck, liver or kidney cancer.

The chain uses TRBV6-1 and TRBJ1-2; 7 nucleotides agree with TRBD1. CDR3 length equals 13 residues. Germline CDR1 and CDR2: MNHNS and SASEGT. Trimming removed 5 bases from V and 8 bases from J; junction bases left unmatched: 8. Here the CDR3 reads CASSSQGGVGYTF. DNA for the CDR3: TGTGCCAGCAGTTCCCAGGGGGGCGTCGGCTACACCTTC.

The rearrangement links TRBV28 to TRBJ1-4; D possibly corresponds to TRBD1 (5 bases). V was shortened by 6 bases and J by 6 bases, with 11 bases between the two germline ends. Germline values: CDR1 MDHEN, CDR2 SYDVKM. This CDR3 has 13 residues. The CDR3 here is CASSKGDDEKLFF. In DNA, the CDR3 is TGTGCCAGCAGCAAAGGGGATGATGAAAAACTGTTTTTT.

Here the CDR3 reads CASSLGQSRREQYF. The CDR3 DNA sequence: TGTGCCAGCAGCTTAGGCCAGAGTCGTAGGGAGCAGTACTTC. The chain combines TRBV7-8 with TRBJ2-7; no clear D. This CDR3 region has 14 residues. Trimming left V 1 base short and J 7 bases short, with 14 bases between. Germline assignment: CDR1 SGHVS and CDR2 FQNEAQ.

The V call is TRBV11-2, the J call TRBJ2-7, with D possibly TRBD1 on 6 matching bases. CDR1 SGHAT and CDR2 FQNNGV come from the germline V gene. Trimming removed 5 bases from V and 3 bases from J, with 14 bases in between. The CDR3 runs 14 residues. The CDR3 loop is CASSTTRDNYEQYF. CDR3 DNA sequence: TGTGCCAGCAGCACTACCCGGGACAACTACGAGCAGTACTTC.

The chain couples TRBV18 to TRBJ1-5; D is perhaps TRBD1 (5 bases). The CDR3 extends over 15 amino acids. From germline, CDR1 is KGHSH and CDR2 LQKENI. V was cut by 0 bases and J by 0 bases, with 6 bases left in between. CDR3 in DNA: TGTGCCAGCTCACCACCGACAGCTAGCAATCAGCCCCAGCATTTT. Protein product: CASSPPTASNQPQHF.

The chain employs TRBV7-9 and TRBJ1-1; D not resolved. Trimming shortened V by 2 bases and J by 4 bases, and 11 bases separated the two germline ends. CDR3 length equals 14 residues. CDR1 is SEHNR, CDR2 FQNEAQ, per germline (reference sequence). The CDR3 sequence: CASSLRTEGTEAFF. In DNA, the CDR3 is TGTGCCAGCAGCTTAAGGACCGAGGGCACTGAAGCTTTCTTT. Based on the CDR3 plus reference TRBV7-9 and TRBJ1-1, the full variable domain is DTGVSQNPRHKITKRGQNVTFRCDPISEHNRLYWYRQTLGQGPEFLTYFQNEAQLEKSRLLSDRFSAERPKGSFSTLEIQRTEQGDSAMYLCASSLRTEGTEAFFGQGTRLTVV.

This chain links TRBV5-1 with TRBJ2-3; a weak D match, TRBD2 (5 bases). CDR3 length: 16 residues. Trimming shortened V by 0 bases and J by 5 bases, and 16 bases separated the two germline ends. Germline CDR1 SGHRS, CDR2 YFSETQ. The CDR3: CASSLVARRGIDTQYF. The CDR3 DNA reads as TGCGCCAGCAGCTTGGTAGCTCGCCGAGGGATAGATACGCAGTATTTT. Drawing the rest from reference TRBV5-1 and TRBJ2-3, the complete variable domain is KAGVTQTPRYLIKTRGQQVTLSCSPISGHRSVSWYQQTPGQGLQFLFEYFSETQRNKGNFPGRFSGRQFSNSRSEMNVSTLELGDSALYLCASSLVARRGIDTQYFGPGTRLTVL.

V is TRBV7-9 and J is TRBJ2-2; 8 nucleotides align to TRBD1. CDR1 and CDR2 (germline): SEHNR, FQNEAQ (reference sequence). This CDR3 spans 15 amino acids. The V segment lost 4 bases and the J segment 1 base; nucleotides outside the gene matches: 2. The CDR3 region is CASSSDRENTGELFF. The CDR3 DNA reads TGTGCCAGCAGCTCGGACAGGGAGAACACCGGGGAGCTGTTTTTT.

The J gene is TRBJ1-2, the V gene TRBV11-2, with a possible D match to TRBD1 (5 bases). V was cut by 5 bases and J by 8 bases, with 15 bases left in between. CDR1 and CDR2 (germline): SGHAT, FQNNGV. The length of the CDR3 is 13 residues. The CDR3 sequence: CASSPRSGDGYTF. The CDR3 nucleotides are TGTGCCAGCAGCCCCCGTTCGGGGGACGGCTACACCTTC.

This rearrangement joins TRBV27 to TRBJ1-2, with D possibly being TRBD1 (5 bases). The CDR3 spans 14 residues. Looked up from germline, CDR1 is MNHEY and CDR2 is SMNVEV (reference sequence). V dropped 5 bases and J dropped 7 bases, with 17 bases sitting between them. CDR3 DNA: TGTGCCAGCAGTCCAAGGGGAGTCGAGGGTGGCTACACCTTC. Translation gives CASSPRGVEGGYTF.

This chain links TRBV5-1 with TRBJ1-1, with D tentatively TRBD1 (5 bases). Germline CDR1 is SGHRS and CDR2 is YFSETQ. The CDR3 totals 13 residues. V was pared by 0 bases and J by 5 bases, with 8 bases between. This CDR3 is CASSLGPGTEAFF. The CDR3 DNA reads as TGCGCCAGCAGCTTGGGCCCAGGGACTGAAGCTTTCTTT.

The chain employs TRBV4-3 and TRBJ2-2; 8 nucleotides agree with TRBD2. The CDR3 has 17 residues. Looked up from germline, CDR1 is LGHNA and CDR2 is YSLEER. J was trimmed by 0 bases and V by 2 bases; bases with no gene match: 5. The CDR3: CASSQTLAGSNTGELFF. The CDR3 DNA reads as TGCGCCAGCAGCCAAACTCTAGCGGGTTCGAACACCGGGGAGCTGTTTTTT.

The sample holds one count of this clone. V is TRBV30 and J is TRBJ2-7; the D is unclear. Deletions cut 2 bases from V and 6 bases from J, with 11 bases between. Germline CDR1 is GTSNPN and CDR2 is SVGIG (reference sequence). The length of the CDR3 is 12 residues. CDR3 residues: CAWSRTRLEQYF. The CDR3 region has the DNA TGTGCCTGGAGTCGAACGAGACTCGAGCAGTACTTC.

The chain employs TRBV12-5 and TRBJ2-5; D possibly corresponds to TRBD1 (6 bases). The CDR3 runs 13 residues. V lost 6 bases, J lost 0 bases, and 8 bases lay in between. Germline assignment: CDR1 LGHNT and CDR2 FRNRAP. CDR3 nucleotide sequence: TGTGCTAGTGGCAAGGGGGACCAAGAGACCCAGTACTTC. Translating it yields CASGKGDQETQYF.

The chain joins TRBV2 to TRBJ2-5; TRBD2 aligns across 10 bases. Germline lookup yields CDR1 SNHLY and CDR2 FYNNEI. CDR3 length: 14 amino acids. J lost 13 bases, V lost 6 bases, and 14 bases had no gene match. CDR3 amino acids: CASSPEASGGPTYF. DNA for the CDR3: TGTGCCAGCAGCCCCGAGGCTAGCGGGGGACCAACGTACTTC.

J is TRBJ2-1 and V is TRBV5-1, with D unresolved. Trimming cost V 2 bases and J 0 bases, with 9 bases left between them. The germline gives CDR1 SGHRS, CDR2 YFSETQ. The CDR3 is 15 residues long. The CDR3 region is CASSLTPFSYNEQFF. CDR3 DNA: TGCGCCAGCAGCTTAACCCCCTTCTCCTACAATGAGCAGTTCTTC.

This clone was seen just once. The CDR3 coding sequence is TGTGCCTGGAGCCGTCGTGGCACCATATATTTT. Encoded protein: CAWSRRGTIYF. The chain is built from TRBV30 and TRBJ1-3; no clear D. V lost 3 bases and J lost 9, with 9 bases in between. Germline V gives CDR1 GTSNPN, CDR2 SVGIG (reference sequence). This CDR3 comprises 11 residues.

As DNA, the CDR3 is TGTGCCAGCAAAAAAGATACAGGGGGGTATGAAAAACTGTTTTTT. The encoded protein is CASKKDTGGYEKLFF. This chain links TRBV5-8 with TRBJ1-4; TRBD1 agrees at 8 bases. The germline CDR1 and CDR2 sequences are SGHTS and YDEGEE. The V and J ends lost 6 bases and 6 bases, in that order; junction bases with no gene match: 10. This CDR3 is 15 amino acids long. Full variable domain (missing parts from reference TRBV5-8 and TRBJ1-4): EAGVTQSPTHLIKTRGQQATLRCSPISGHTSVYWYQQALGLGLQFLLWYDEGEERNRGNFPPRFSGRQFPNYSSELNVNALELEDSALYLCASKKDTGGYEKLFFGSGTQLSVL.

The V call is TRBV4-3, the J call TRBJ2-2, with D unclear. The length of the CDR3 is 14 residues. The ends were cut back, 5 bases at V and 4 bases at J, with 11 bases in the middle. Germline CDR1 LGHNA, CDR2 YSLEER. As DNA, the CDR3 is TGCGCCAGCAGCGCTAGAAGGGTCACCGGGGAGCTGTTTTTT. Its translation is CASSARRVTGELFF.

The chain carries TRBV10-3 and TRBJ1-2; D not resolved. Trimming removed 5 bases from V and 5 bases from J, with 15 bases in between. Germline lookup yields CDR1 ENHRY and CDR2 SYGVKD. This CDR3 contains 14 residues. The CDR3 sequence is CAISQTPDAYGYTF. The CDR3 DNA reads TGTGCCATCAGTCAGACGCCGGACGCGTATGGCTACACCTTC.

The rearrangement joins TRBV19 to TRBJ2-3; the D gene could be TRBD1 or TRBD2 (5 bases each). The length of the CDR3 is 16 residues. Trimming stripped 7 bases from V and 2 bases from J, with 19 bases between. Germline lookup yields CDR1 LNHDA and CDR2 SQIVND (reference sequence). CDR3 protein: CASISNPGTPTDTQYF. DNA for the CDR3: TGTGCCAGTATTTCCAACCCCGGGACCCCCACAGATACGCAGTATTTT.

The chain's CDR3 is CAWSASPRGAWQPQHF. The CDR3 DNA sequence: TGTGCCTGGAGTGCCTCCCCCAGGGGGGCTTGGCAGCCCCAGCATTTT. This chain uses TRBV30 with TRBJ1-5; 7 nucleotides agree with TRBD1. The CDR3 length is 16 residues. Germline-derived CDR1 and CDR2 are GTSNPN and SVGIG (reference sequence). Trimming at V came to 1 base and at J to 7 bases, leaving 13 bases not matched to a gene.

For the CDR3, the DNA is TGTGCCTGGAGGAGATCGGCGAACACCGGGGAGCTGTTTTTT. Its translation is CAWRRSANTGELFF. The chain couples TRBV30 to TRBJ2-2, with D unresolved. CDR1 is GTSNPN and CDR2 is SVGIG in the germline V gene (reference sequence). CDR3 length: 14 amino acids. V was cut by 3 bases and J by 0 bases, with 8 bases left in between.

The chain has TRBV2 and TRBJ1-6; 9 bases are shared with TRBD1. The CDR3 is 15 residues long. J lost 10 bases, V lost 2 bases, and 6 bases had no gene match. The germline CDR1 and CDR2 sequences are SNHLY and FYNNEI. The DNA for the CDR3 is TGTGCCAGCAGTGAAACCGGGACAGGGAGGTCACCCCTCCACTTT. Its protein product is CASSETGTGRSPLHF.

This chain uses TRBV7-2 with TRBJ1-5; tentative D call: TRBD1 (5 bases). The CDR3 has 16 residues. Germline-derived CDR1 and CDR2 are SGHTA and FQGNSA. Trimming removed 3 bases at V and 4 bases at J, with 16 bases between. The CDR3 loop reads CASSFSRGNGNQPQHF. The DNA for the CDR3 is TGTGCCAGCAGCTTTTCCCGGGGGAATGGAAATCAGCCCCAGCATTTT.

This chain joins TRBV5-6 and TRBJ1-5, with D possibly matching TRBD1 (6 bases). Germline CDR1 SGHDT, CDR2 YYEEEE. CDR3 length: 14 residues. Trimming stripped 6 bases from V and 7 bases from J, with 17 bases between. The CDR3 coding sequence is TGTGCCAGCAACCTACAGGGTGCCAGCCAGCCCCAGCATTTT. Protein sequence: CASNLQGASQPQHF.

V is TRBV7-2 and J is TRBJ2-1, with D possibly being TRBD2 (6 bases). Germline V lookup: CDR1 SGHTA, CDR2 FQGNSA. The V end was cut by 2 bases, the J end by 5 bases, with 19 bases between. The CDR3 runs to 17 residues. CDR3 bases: TGTGCCAGCAGCTTAAGGGACGCGGGACTCGTAAACAATGAGCAGTTCTTC. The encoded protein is CASSLRDAGLVNNEQFF.